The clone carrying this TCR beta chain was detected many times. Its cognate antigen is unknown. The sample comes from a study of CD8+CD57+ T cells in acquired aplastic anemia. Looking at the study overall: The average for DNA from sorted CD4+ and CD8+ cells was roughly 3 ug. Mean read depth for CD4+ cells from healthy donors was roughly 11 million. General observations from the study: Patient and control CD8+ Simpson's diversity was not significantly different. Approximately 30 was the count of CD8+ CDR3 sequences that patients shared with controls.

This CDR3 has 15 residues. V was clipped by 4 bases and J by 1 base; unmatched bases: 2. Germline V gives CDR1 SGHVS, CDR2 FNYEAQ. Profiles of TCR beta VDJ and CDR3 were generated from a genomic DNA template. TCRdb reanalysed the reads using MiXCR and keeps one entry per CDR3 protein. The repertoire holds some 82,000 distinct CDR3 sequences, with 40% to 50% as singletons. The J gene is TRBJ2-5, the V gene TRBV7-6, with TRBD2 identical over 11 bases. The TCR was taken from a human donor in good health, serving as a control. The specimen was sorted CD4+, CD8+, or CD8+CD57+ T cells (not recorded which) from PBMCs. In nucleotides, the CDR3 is TGTGCCAGCAGCTCTAGCGGGAGGTTCCAAGAGACCCAGTACTTC. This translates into CASSSSGRFQETQYF. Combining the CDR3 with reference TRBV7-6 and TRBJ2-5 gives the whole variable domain GAGVSQSPRYKVTKRGQDVALRCDPISGHVSLYWYRQALGQGPEFLTYFNYEAQQDKSGLPNDRFSAERPEGSISTLTIQRTEQRDSAMYRCASSSSGRFQETQYFGPGTRLLVL.